These 6 T cell receptor beta chains share one sample of origin, sequenced in a study of cytomegalovirus exposure and HLA in healthy donors. The PCR used 60 Vbeta and 13 Jbeta primers. Repertoires were generated with immunoSEQ multiplex PCR, while TCRdb's copy carries only in-frame clones and drops some. The sample lists 100,000 to 150,000 clones, 60% to 75% occurring once. The sequenced sample consisted of PBMCs. The receptors were gathered from a woman in her forties or fifties in good health and CMV-seropositive.

With respect to this clone: An end of the junction does not agree with germline; a read error may underlie this. The chain combines TRBV7-8 with TRBJ2-5, with 8 bases lining up with TRBD1. Germline V CDR1 and CDR2: SGHVS, FQNEAQ. CDR3 length: 13 amino acids. This CDR3 is CASSSRGQEAQYF. CDR3 DNA: TGTGCCAGCAGCTCCAGGGGGCAAGAGGCCCAGTACTTC.

This clone was counted only a few times. V and J are TRBV4-1 and TRBJ1-1, with 9 bases aligning to TRBD1. Germline lookup yields CDR1 MGHRA and CDR2 YSYEKL. The length of the CDR3 is 18 residues. V lost 3 bases and J lost 0; bases outside the gene matches: 11. The CDR3 region is CASSQPTNRDRVNTEAFF. Here the CDR3 DNA reads TGCGCCAGCAGCCAGCCGACTAACCGGGACAGGGTGAACACTGAAGCTTTCTTT.

The sample holds one count of this clone. The CDR3 bases are TGTGCCAGCAGCCAGGGACTAGGGGCCTACGAGCAGTACTTC. This codes for CASSQGLGAYEQYF. The genes are TRBV6-5 and TRBJ2-7, with 8 bases lining up with TRBD2. The CDR3 runs 14 residues. After removal of 6 bases from V and 2 bases from J, the junction contained 6 bases not matched to a gene. The V gene's germline CDR1 is MNHEY and CDR2 SVGAGI.

This chain joins TRBV2 and TRBJ1-4; 7 bases map to TRBD1. Germline V gives CDR1 SNHLY, CDR2 FYNNEI. The junction had 8 bases not matched to a gene; V was cut back by 8 bases and J by 5 bases. This CDR3 spans 14 amino acids. The CDR3 nucleotides are TGTGCCAGCTTAGGGGACAGATTAAATGAAAAACTGTTTTTT. It yields the protein CASLGDRLNEKLFF.

V is TRBV5-4 and J is TRBJ2-5; unclear D gene. This CDR3 is 14 amino acids long. The V end was cut by 1 base, the J end by 1 base, with 8 bases between. Germline-derived CDR1 and CDR2 are SGHNT and YYREEE (reference sequence). This CDR3 is CASSLRAGQETQYF. CDR3 in DNA: TGTGCCAGCAGCTTGCGCGCCGGCCAAGAGACCCAGTACTTC.

The J gene is TRBJ1-3, the V gene TRBV4-1; D gene unclear. The germline V gene encodes CDR1 MGHRA and CDR2 YSYEKL. This CDR3 spans 17 amino acids. Trimming left V 2 bases short and J 3 bases short, with 17 bases between. The CDR3 nucleotides are TGCGCCAGCAGCCAATCATCCTCCGGAGCCCTTGGAAACACCATATATTTT. Translating gives CASSQSSSGALGNTIYF.